The 21 T cell receptor beta chains given below trace back to one sample, sequenced in a study of T cells in localized non-small cell lung cancer. Sequencing was performed with immunoSEQ multiplex PCR; in TCRdb, only in-frame clones are kept and a portion is missing. The sample has about 74,000 clones, 70% to 85% seen once; the top ten hold 1.3%. Sequences were derived from peripheral blood, sampled before any cancer treatment. The receptors shown here come from a female donor older than 55 with stage I lung adenocarcinoma.

This chain connects TRBV12-5 to TRBJ2-3, with D unresolved. V lost 1 base and J lost 5, with 7 bases in between. The V gene's germline CDR1 is LGHNT and CDR2 FRNRAP. This CDR3 has 13 amino acids. This CDR3 reads CASGLAPGDTQYF. The CDR3 DNA reads TGTGCTAGTGGTTTGGCCCCGGGAGATACGCAGTATTTT.

This chain connects TRBV4-2 to TRBJ2-2; the D gene is possibly TRBD2 (6 bases). This CDR3 has 16 amino acids. Trimming removed 0 bases from V and 0 bases from J, with 8 bases in between. Germline V gives CDR1 LGHNA, CDR2 YNFKEQ. CDR3 region: CASSQEVAANTGELFF. The CDR3, as DNA: TGTGCCAGCAGCCAAGAAGTAGCGGCGAACACCGGGGAGCTGTTTTTT.

The chain recombines TRBV9 with TRBJ2-1; 9 positions agree with TRBD1. Losses at the gene ends were 4 bases for V and 4 bases for J; bases not matched to a gene: 6. Looked up from germline, CDR1 is SGDLS and CDR2 is YYNGEE. This CDR3 is built from 15 residues. The CDR3 nucleotides are TGTGCCAGCAGCCCACGGGACAGGGCGTACAATGAGCAGTTCTTC. It codes for CASSPRDRAYNEQFF.

This clone was counted a few times. V is TRBV25-1 and J is TRBJ2-2; a possible D gene is TRBD2 (6 bases). V lost 4 bases and J 6 bases, leaving 15 bases between the germline ends. This CDR3 contains 15 residues. Germline V gives CDR1 MGHDK, CDR2 SYGVNS. The CDR3 DNA sequence: TGTGCCAGCAGTGCGACAGATCGGGACTCCGGGGAGCTGTTTTTT. It specifies CASSATDRDSGELFF.

The gene calls are TRBV12-5 and TRBJ2-1; D is perhaps TRBD2 (5 bases). V was trimmed by 1 base and J by 4 bases, leaving 11 bases between them. Per germline, CDR1 LGHNT and CDR2 FRNRAP. CDR3 length: 15 residues. CDR3 sequence (DNA): TGTGCTAGTGGTTTGGAGCGGACGGTGTACAATGAGCAGTTCTTC. Amino acid sequence: CASGLERTVYNEQFF.

V and J are TRBV11-2 and TRBJ1-3; a weak D match, TRBD1 (6 bases). Between the trimmed V and J ends, which lost 7 bases and 5 bases, there was a span of 18 bases. CDR1 SGHAT and CDR2 FQNNGV come from the germline V gene. This CDR3 is built from 15 residues. This CDR3 is CASTSMGGSRNTIYF. The CDR3 nucleotides read TGTGCCAGCACCTCGATGGGGGGCAGTAGAAACACCATATATTTT.

J is TRBJ1-1 and V is TRBV15; no definite D call. Germline values: CDR1 LNHNV, CDR2 YYDKDF (reference sequence). The CDR3 consists of 14 residues. Trimming stripped 0 bases from V and 3 bases from J, with 8 bases between. The CDR3 region is CATSRDRTYTEAFF. In DNA form, the CDR3 reads TGTGCCACCAGCAGAGATCGAACCTACACTGAAGCTTTCTTT.

This clone was observed a handful of times. This sequence joins TRBV27 and TRBJ2-3; perhaps TRBD1 as D (7 bases). Germline values: CDR1 MNHEY, CDR2 SMNVEV (reference sequence). The CDR3 extends over 17 amino acids. V was pared by 5 bases and J by 0 bases, with 18 bases between. The CDR3 spells CASSPATGDSSTDTQYF. In DNA, the CDR3 is TGTGCCAGCAGTCCCGCAACAGGGGACTCTAGCACAGATACGCAGTATTTT.

In its sample, this clone was seen a few times. The CDR3 reads CASSQSLAGMNEQFF. CDR3 nucleotides: TGCGCCAGCAGCCAGTCGCTAGCGGGAATGAATGAGCAGTTCTTC. The chain employs TRBV4-3 and TRBJ2-1; TRBD2 matches at 9 bases. Per germline, CDR1 LGHNA and CDR2 YSLEER. Trimming removed 3 bases from V and 7 bases from J; junction bases left unmatched: 7. CDR3 size: 15 residues.

V is TRBV4-1 and J is TRBJ2-3, with 11 bases matching TRBD2. Trimming cost V 1 base and J 6 bases; bases outside gene matches: 6. Germline values: CDR1 MGHRA, CDR2 YSYEKL. This CDR3 is 16 amino acids long. The CDR3 loop is CASSQAGTSGLDTQYF. The CDR3 DNA follows: TGCGCCAGCAGCCAAGCCGGGACTAGCGGTTTGGATACGCAGTATTTT.

The V gene is TRBV5-1, the J gene TRBJ1-5; 9 nucleotides agree with TRBD1. CDR3 length equals 15 residues. Germline V CDR1 and CDR2: SGHRS, YFSETQ. V lost 7 bases and J lost 2; bases outside the gene matches: 7. The CDR3 nucleotides read TGCGCCAGCTCACCGGGACAGGGTGGCAATCAGCCCCAGCATTTT. Translated: CASSPGQGGNQPQHF. Supplemented by reference TRBV5-1 and TRBJ1-5, the full variable domain reads KAGVTQTPRYLIKTRGQQVTLSCSPISGHRSVSWYQQTPGQGLQFLFEYFSETQRNKGNFPGRFSGRQFSNSRSEMNVSTLELGDSALYLCASSPGQGGNQPQHFGDGTRLSIL.

A few counts support this clone. The chain carries TRBV28 and TRBJ1-5; D is unresolved. Deletions cut 6 bases from V and 1 base from J, with 7 bases between. Germline V lookup: CDR1 MDHEN, CDR2 SYDVKM. The CDR3 covers 13 residues. CDR3 nucleotide sequence: TGTGCCAGCAGGTCGGGAAGCAATCAGCCCCAGCATTTT. This translates into CASRSGSNQPQHF.

CDR3 loop: CASSEGYGARAIYF. The CDR3 DNA reads as TGTGCCAGCAGTGAAGGGTATGGGGCGAGGGCCATATATTTT. The chain combines TRBV6-1 with TRBJ1-3, with D possibly being TRBD1 (5 bases). Trimming pared 1 base from V and 11 bases from J, leaving 15 bases between. The germline V gene has CDR1 MNHNS and CDR2 SASEGT. The CDR3 is made up of 14 amino acids.

This clone has just one count. This chain links TRBV7-2 with TRBJ1-2; 9 bases are a match to TRBD1. In germline, CDR1 is SGHTA, CDR2 FQGNSA. The CDR3 covers 15 residues. V lost 3 bases and J lost 1; bases outside the gene matches: 3. CDR3 amino acids: CASSLGTGFNYGYTF. CDR3 nucleotides: TGTGCCAGCAGCTTGGGGACAGGGTTTAACTATGGCTACACCTTC.

For the CDR3, the DNA is TGTGCCAGCGCCCCAGGGGGCAACTATGGCTACACCTTC. Amino acids: CASAPGGNYGYTF. The chain uses TRBV18 and TRBJ1-2, with 8 positions matching TRBD1. With V trimmed by 8 bases and J by 2 bases, 4 bases remained unmatched. Looked up from germline, CDR1 is KGHSH and CDR2 is LQKENI. The CDR3 is made up of 13 amino acids.

The gene calls are TRBV2 and TRBJ1-5, with D perhaps matching TRBD1 (6 bases). V dropped 4 bases and J dropped 7 bases, with 17 bases sitting between them. This CDR3 is built from 15 residues. Germline values: CDR1 SNHLY, CDR2 FYNNEI. This chain's CDR3 is CASSVTQGKGQPQHF. The CDR3 bases are TGTGCCAGCAGTGTAACACAGGGTAAAGGGCAGCCCCAGCATTTT. The whole variable domain, remainder taken from reference TRBV2 and TRBJ1-5, is EPEVTQTPSHQVTQMGQEVILRCVPISNHLYFYWYRQILGQKVEFLVSFYNNEISEKSEIFDDQFSVERPDGSNFTLKIRSTKLEDSAMYFCASSVTQGKGQPQHFGDGTRLSIL.

This clone was recorded only once. The chain recombines TRBV2 with TRBJ2-3; the D call may be TRBD1 or TRBD2 (6 bases each). V was shortened by 11 bases and J by 6 bases, with 21 bases between the two germline ends. CDR3 length: 14 amino acids. Germline CDR1 reads SNHLY; CDR2 reads FYNNEI. The CDR3 DNA is TGTGCCGCAAAACAGGGCTGGGGGGCTGATACGCAGTATTTT. It encodes CAAKQGWGADTQYF. The full variable domain, rest sourced from reference TRBV2 and TRBJ2-3, is EPEVTQTPSHQVTQMGQEVILRCVPISNHLYFYWYRQILGQKVEFLVSFYNNEISEKSEIFDDQFSVERPDGSNFTLKIRSTKLEDSAMYFCAAKQGWGADTQYFGPGTRLTVL.

This chain's CDR3 is CASSTSGTGRGEQYF. CDR3 DNA sequence: TGTGCCAGCAGTACCTCCGGGACAGGGCGAGGCGAGCAGTACTTC. The genes are TRBV27 and TRBJ2-7; 9 bases agree with TRBD1. Germline-derived CDR1 and CDR2 are MNHEY and SMNVEV (reference sequence). This CDR3 region has 15 residues. V dropped 5 bases and J dropped 6; count of bases not matched to a gene: 11.

This clone was recorded once. This chain connects TRBV4-2 to TRBJ1-2, with D perhaps matching TRBD1 (5 bases). The CDR3 loop spans 15 amino acids. Trimming left V 0 bases short and J 4 bases short, with 12 bases between. Germline V CDR1 and CDR2: LGHNA, YNFKEQ. The CDR3 protein is CASSQEGRGPYGYTF. The CDR3 coding sequence is TGTGCCAGCAGCCAAGAGGGTCGGGGCCCCTATGGCTACACCTTC.

This clone was seen once. The V call is TRBV23-1, the J call TRBJ1-5; 7 positions match TRBD1. Being an ORF, TRBV23-1 has a function that is uncertain. The CDR3 runs to 14 residues. V was clipped by 10 bases and J by 4 bases; unmatched bases: 10. The CDR3 is CANPRGGLNQPQHF. The CDR3 DNA sequence: TGCGCCAACCCACGAGGGGGCTTAAATCAGCCCCAGCATTTT.

CDR3 region: CASSTLTGGDGGYTF. CDR3 sequence (DNA): TGCGCCAGCAGCACCCTAACAGGGGGCGATGGCGGCTACACCTTC. The gene calls are TRBV5-1 and TRBJ1-2; TRBD1 matches at 9 bases. With 4 bases clipped from V and 8 bases from J, the junction kept 12 bases outside the gene matches. The CDR3 has 15 residues. Germline V gives CDR1 SGHRS, CDR2 YFSETQ.